These 26 T cell receptor beta chains came from one sample sequenced in a study of cytotoxic CD8 clonotypes in ibrutinib-treated CLL. Measured with immunoSEQ multiplex PCR; TCRdb has only the in-frame clones, and not every one. The sample gives 65,000 to 90,000 clones, roughly 83% of which show up once; roughly 40% is in the top ten. The material sequenced was PBMCs, taken after 24 months of ibrutinib treatment. The receptor set was obtained from a human donor with chronic lymphocytic leukemia.

The chain couples TRBV29-1 to TRBJ2-5; possibly TRBD1 or TRBD2 for D (5 bases each). Trimming cost V 4 bases and J 4 bases, with 7 bases left between them. Germline V gene data show CDR1 as SQVTM and CDR2 as ANQGSEA. The CDR3 sequence is 11 residues long. The CDR3 reads CSVAGTETQYF. CDR3 sequence (DNA): TGCAGCGTTGCGGGGACAGAGACCCAGTACTTC.

V and J are TRBV11-1 and TRBJ2-2; D is unclear. Germline CDR1 reads SGHAT; CDR2 reads FQDESV (reference sequence). The CDR3 has 13 residues. Trimming shortened V by 0 bases and J by 5 bases, and 4 bases separated the two germline ends. The CDR3 is CASSLAFTGELFF. The CDR3 DNA follows: TGTGCCAGCAGCTTAGCGTTTACCGGGGAGCTGTTTTTT.

The chain recombines TRBV4-1 with TRBJ2-4, with D tentatively TRBD2 (6 bases). V shed 0 bases and J shed 1 base, with 19 bases lying between them. Looked up from germline, CDR1 is MGHRA and CDR2 is YSYEKL. The CDR3 runs 19 residues. The CDR3, as DNA: TGCGCCAGCAGCCAAGATCGAACGGGAGTAGGTGGGGCCAAAAACATTCAGTACTTC. Residues: CASSQDRTGVGGAKNIQYF.

This clone showed up many times. This sequence joins TRBV7-8 and TRBJ2-5, with TRBD1 matching over 8 bases. Trimming took 2 bases from V and 1 from J; bases not matched to a gene: 3. CDR3 length equals 15 residues. Germline assignment: CDR1 SGHVS and CDR2 FQNEAQ. DNA for the CDR3: TGTGCCAGCAGCTTAAGGGACAGGAGCCAAGAGACCCAGTACTTC. Translating it yields CASSLRDRSQETQYF.

The genes are TRBV11-2 and TRBJ2-5; D not resolved. The CDR3 covers 15 residues. V lost 0 bases and J 0 bases, leaving 8 bases between the germline ends. CDR1 is SGHAT, CDR2 FQNNGV, per germline. Written as DNA, the CDR3 is TGTGCCAGCAGCTTAGACTCCTGGTACCAAGAGACCCAGTACTTC. Its protein is CASSLDSWYQETQYF.

This clone was counted between two and nine times. V and J are TRBV5-6 and TRBJ2-2, with 8 nucleotides matching TRBD2. CDR1 is SGHDT and CDR2 is YYEEEE in the germline V gene. The CDR3 contains 18 residues. Trimming removed 4 bases from V and 6 bases from J; junction bases left unmatched: 17. DNA for the CDR3: TGTGCCAGCAGCCCCCTGGTTCAGCGGGAGACCTCGGCCGGGGAGCTGTTTTTT. The encoded protein is CASSPLVQRETSAGELFF.

The chain employs TRBV19 and TRBJ2-7, with TRBD2 identical over 9 bases. The length of the CDR3 is 14 residues. The J segment lost 5 bases and the V segment lost 8 bases, leaving 10 bases of the junction unmatched. Germline CDR1 and CDR2: LNHDA and SQIVND (reference sequence). The CDR3 is CASSLAGKLDEQYF. The CDR3 DNA reads as TGTGCCAGTTCCCTAGCGGGAAAGTTGGACGAGCAGTACTTC.

The V call is TRBV4-1, the J call TRBJ2-7; 14 bases align to TRBD2. The length of the CDR3 is 16 residues. V was clipped by 3 bases and J by 7 bases; unmatched bases: 8. The germline CDR1 and CDR2 sequences are MGHRA and YSYEKL. CDR3 in amino acids: CASSHIRTSGRSEQYF. The CDR3 DNA reads as TGCGCCAGCAGCCACATCAGGACTAGCGGGAGGAGTGAGCAGTACTTC.

This clone occurred a few times. This rearrangement joins TRBV11-2 to TRBJ1-2; possibly TRBD1 for D (6 bases). V lost 3 bases and J lost 8, with 10 bases in between. This CDR3 has 12 amino acids. Per germline, CDR1 SGHAT and CDR2 FQNNGV. Here the CDR3 DNA reads TGTGCCAGCAGCTTGACAGGAGTAGGCTACACCTTC. It is translated as CASSLTGVGYTF.

V and J are TRBV19 and TRBJ1-5, with D possibly being TRBD1 (6 bases). Germline CDR1 LNHDA, CDR2 SQIVND (reference sequence). The CDR3 has 16 residues. The ends were cut back, 2 bases at V and 3 bases at J, with 14 bases in the middle. The CDR3 sequence is CASSIRAGDINQPQHF. The CDR3 DNA reads TGTGCCAGTAGTATAAGAGCAGGGGATATCAATCAGCCCCAGCATTTT.

CDR3 DNA: TGTGCCAGCAGTGAAGAGCCTAGCGGGAATGGCAATGAGCAGTTCTTC. This codes for CASSEEPSGNGNEQFF. This sequence joins TRBV6-1 and TRBJ2-1, with 9 bases identical to TRBD2. V lost 1 base to trimming and J lost 6 bases; unmatched junction nucleotides: 7. The CDR3 is 16 residues long. Looked up from germline, CDR1 is MNHNS and CDR2 is SASEGT.

This clone was seen a handful of times. The chain joins TRBV2 to TRBJ2-7, with a tentative D call TRBD1 (6 bases). The CDR3 sequence is 12 residues long. V gave up 4 bases and J gave up 6 bases, with 10 bases separating them. Per germline, CDR1 SNHLY and CDR2 FYNNEI. Here the CDR3 reads CASSGSGAEQYF. CDR3 in DNA: TGTGCCAGCAGTGGGTCAGGGGCCGAGCAGTACTTC. Full variable domain (outside the CDR3, taken from reference TRBV2 and TRBJ2-7): EPEVTQTPSHQVTQMGQEVILRCVPISNHLYFYWYRQILGQKVEFLVSFYNNEISEKSEIFDDQFSVERPDGSNFTLKIRSTKLEDSAMYFCASSGSGAEQYFGPGTRLTVT.

This clone was seen once. The chain combines TRBV2 with TRBJ1-2, with TRBD1 as a possible D gene (5 bases). The length of the CDR3 is 12 residues. Germline assignment: CDR1 SNHLY and CDR2 FYNNEI. The germline V and J ends were trimmed by 4 bases and 10 bases, with 13 bases remaining between them. CDR3 sequence reads: CASSVSGHLYTF. CDR3 coding DNA: TGTGCCAGCAGTGTATCAGGACACCTCTACACCTTC.

J is TRBJ1-4 and V is TRBV6-5; D remains unclear. Between the trimmed V and J ends, which lost 6 bases and 0 bases, there was a span of 8 bases. The CDR3 length is 14 residues. Germline-derived CDR1 and CDR2 are MNHEY and SVGAGI. The CDR3 loop reads CASSRGTTNEKLFF. The DNA for the CDR3 is TGTGCCAGCAGCCGCGGAACAACTAATGAAAAACTGTTTTTT.

The CDR3: CASSFGGETQYF. The CDR3 DNA reads TGTGCCAGCAGCTTCGGGGGAGAGACCCAGTACTTC. The chain joins TRBV7-2 to TRBJ2-5, with a tentative D call TRBD2 (6 bases). Germline V gene sequence: CDR1 SGHTA, CDR2 FQGNSA. Trimming pared 3 bases from V and 4 bases from J, leaving 6 bases between. The CDR3 spans 12 residues.

V usage is TRBV7-2 and J usage is TRBJ2-2; a possible D gene is TRBD2 (5 bases). The germline V gene encodes CDR1 SGHTA and CDR2 FQGNSA. V was clipped by 6 bases and J by 4 bases, with 12 bases between them. The CDR3 consists of 14 residues. Here the CDR3 DNA reads TGTGCCAGCAGTCTAGATCGGGGCACCGGGGAGCTGTTTTTT. It specifies CASSLDRGTGELFF.

The V gene is TRBV5-6, the J gene TRBJ1-2, with no clear D. Germline lookup yields CDR1 SGHDT and CDR2 YYEEEE. The CDR3 covers 15 residues. The V end was cut by 4 bases, the J end by 5 bases, with 18 bases between. CDR3 in amino acids: CASSRTMGAGYGYTF. CDR3 coding DNA: TGTGCCAGCAGCCGCACCATGGGCGCGGGATATGGCTACACCTTC. The whole variable domain, remainder taken from reference TRBV5-6 and TRBJ1-2, is DAGVTQSPTHLIKTRGQQVTLRCSPKSGHDTVSWYQQALGQGPQFIFQYYEEEERQRGNFPDRFSGHQFPNYSSELNVNALLLGDSALYLCASSRTMGAGYGYTFGSGTRLTVV.

V and J are TRBV11-2 and TRBJ1-3, with D possibly TRBD1 on 5 matching bases. The germline gives CDR1 SGHAT, CDR2 FQNNGV. V lost 0 bases and J lost 8, with 11 bases in between. The CDR3 consists of 14 residues. The CDR3 loop is CASSLEGQGHTIYF. The DNA for the CDR3 is TGTGCCAGCAGCTTAGAGGGTCAGGGACACACCATATATTTT.

This chain links TRBV19 with TRBJ1-4, with 11 bases lining up with TRBD1. The V and J ends lost 4 bases and 2 bases, in that order; junction bases with no gene match: 15. Germline CDR1 LNHDA, CDR2 SQIVND (reference sequence). The CDR3 is 20 residues long. CDR3 sequence reads: CASSTLPWTGGRRTNEKLFF. DNA for the CDR3: TGTGCCAGTAGTACTTTACCCTGGACAGGGGGCAGGAGGACTAATGAAAAACTGTTTTTT.

V is TRBV5-1 and J is TRBJ1-4, with unresolved D. Trimming shortened V by 3 bases and J by 3 bases, and 9 bases separated the two germline ends. The CDR3 is 14 amino acids. Germline CDR1 and CDR2: SGHRS and YFSETQ. For the CDR3, the DNA is TGCGCCAGCAGCTATGGAGGTCCTAATGAAAAACTGTTTTTT. It encodes CASSYGGPNEKLFF.

The chain combines TRBV27 with TRBJ2-1; no definite D call. CDR1 is MNHEY and CDR2 is SMNVEV in the germline V gene (reference sequence). The V end lost 8 bases, the J end lost 2 bases, and 10 bases lay between the germline ends. CDR3 length: 13 amino acids. CDR3 DNA: TGTGCCAGCGGCCGCCTAACCTACAATGAGCAGTTCTTC. Amino acids: CASGRLTYNEQFF.

This clone was detected a few times. The chain couples TRBV9 to TRBJ1-2; TRBD1 might be the D (5 bases). The CDR3 is made up of 15 amino acids. CDR1 and CDR2 (germline): SGDLS, YYNGEE. The ends were cut back, 4 bases at V and 4 bases at J, with 17 bases in the middle. The CDR3 bases are TGTGCCAGCAGCCATACAGGCGGAGTACTCTATGGCTACACCTTC. Protein product: CASSHTGGVLYGYTF. The full variable domain, its missing parts supplied by reference TRBV9 and TRBJ1-2, is DSGVTQTPKHLITATGQRVTLRCSPRSGDLSVYWYQQSLDQGLQFLIQYYNGEERAKGNILERFSAQQFPDLHSELNLSSLELGDSALYFCASSHTGGVLYGYTFGSGTRLTVV.

V gene TRBV10-1 combines with J gene TRBJ2-2, with 7 nucleotides matching TRBD2. CDR3 length: 15 amino acids. Germline-derived CDR1 and CDR2 are WNHNN and SYGVQD (reference sequence). Unmatched junction bases numbered 4, after V lost 2 bases and J lost 4 bases. The CDR3 nucleotides are TGCGCCAGCAGTGAGGGGCGGGAGCCCACCGGGGAGCTGTTTTTT. This gives the protein CASSEGREPTGELFF.

In this sample, this clone turned up a few times. This sequence joins TRBV5-4 and TRBJ1-2; D is perhaps TRBD1 (6 bases). The germline CDR1 and CDR2 sequences are SGHNT and YYREEE (reference sequence). Trimming took off 0 bases at V and 2 bases at J, with 11 bases between the two ends. The CDR3 loop spans 15 amino acids. CDR3 sequence reads: CASSLAGAPNYGYTF. As DNA, the CDR3 is TGTGCCAGCAGCTTGGCGGGGGCGCCGAACTATGGCTACACCTTC.

This chain links TRBV9 with TRBJ2-5; 11 bases agree with TRBD2. This CDR3 has 16 amino acids. Germline CDR1 and CDR2: SGDLS and YYNGEE. Trimming at V came to 1 base and at J to 5 bases, leaving 7 bases not matched to a gene. CDR3 coding DNA: TGTGCCAGCAGCGTAACTAGCGGGAGTTCCGTGGAGACCCAGTACTTC. It translates to CASSVTSGSSVETQYF.

The CDR3 coding sequence is TGTGCCAGCAGCTTGGCCGGGGGACTAGTCGGGAATGAGCAGTTCTTC. It is translated as CASSLAGGLVGNEQFF. The chain joins TRBV5-6 to TRBJ2-1, with 8 bases that match TRBD2. Germline V gene lookup returns CDR1 SGHDT and CDR2 YYEEEE. This CDR3 has 16 amino acids. After removal of 0 bases from V and 7 bases from J, the junction contained 9 bases not matched to a gene. The variable domain in full, completed from reference TRBV5-6 and TRBJ2-1, reads DAGVTQSPTHLIKTRGQQVTLRCSPKSGHDTVSWYQQALGQGPQFIFQYYEEEERQRGNFPDRFSGHQFPNYSSELNVNALLLGDSALYLCASSLAGGLVGNEQFFGPGTRLTVL.